The 15 T cell receptor beta chains below all came from one sample that was sequenced in a study of blood T cell repertoires in COVID-19. Data came from immunoSEQ multiplex PCR; TCRdb stores just in-frame clones and leaves some out. Altogether 60,000 to 70,000 clones are present, about 76% being singletons, with the ten largest covering around 50%. Sequencing was done on a sample of peripheral blood. The origin of the receptors is a woman aged 80 or older with acute or convalescent COVID-19.

This clone has a single count. The chain carries TRBV7-2 and TRBJ1-2; a possible D gene is TRBD1 (6 bases). The CDR3 has 15 residues. Per the germline V gene, CDR1 is SGHTA and CDR2 is FQGNSA. V lost 1 base, J lost 0 bases, and 9 bases lay in between. The CDR3, as DNA: TGTGCCAGCAGCTTAGGGACAGCCCCTAACTATGGCTACACCTTC. It specifies CASSLGTAPNYGYTF.

This chain links TRBV2 with TRBJ2-7, with 9 bases matching TRBD1. J was trimmed by 7 bases and V by 7 bases; bases with no gene match: 8. This CDR3 region has 13 residues. Germline V CDR1 and CDR2: SNHLY, FYNNEI. The CDR3 coding sequence is TGTGCCAGCAAATGGACAGGGGCAGGGGAGCAGTACTTC. As protein: CASKWTGAGEQYF.

The chain employs TRBV29-1 and TRBJ2-1; 8 nucleotides match TRBD1. CDR3 length equals 14 residues. The J segment lost 4 bases and the V segment lost 7 bases, leaving 9 bases of the junction unmatched. Germline assignment: CDR1 SQVTM and CDR2 ANQGSEA. The CDR3 sequence is CSALDRGKYNEQFF. The CDR3 region has the DNA TGCAGCGCTCTAGACAGGGGAAAATACAATGAGCAGTTCTTC.

In its sample, this clone was seen a few times. CDR3 DNA sequence: TGTGCCTCTGCGTCGGGCAGGGGTAATTCACCCCTCCACTTT. Amino acids: CASASGRGNSPLHF. The gene calls are TRBV3-1 (or the pseudogene TRBV3-2) and TRBJ1-6, with D perhaps TRBD1 (6 bases). CDR1 is LGHDT, CDR2 YNNKEL, per germline (reference sequence). The V and J ends lost 11 bases and 6 bases respectively, with 17 bases between them. CDR3 size: 14 residues.

This chain joins TRBV5-1 and TRBJ2-2; possible D gene TRBD2, 7 bases. Trimming shortened V by 1 base and J by 7 bases, and 14 bases separated the two germline ends. This CDR3 has 15 amino acids. Germline-derived CDR1 and CDR2 are SGHRS and YFSETQ. The chain's CDR3 is CASSLSSGEGGELFF. The CDR3 DNA reads as TGCGCCAGCAGCTTGAGCTCAGGGGAGGGCGGGGAGCTGTTTTTT.

CDR3 in amino acids: CASSLVTSTVKNEQFF. CDR3 sequence (DNA): TGTGCCAGCAGCTTAGTTACTAGCACGGTCAAGAATGAGCAGTTCTTC. The V call is TRBV7-8, the J call TRBJ2-1; weak D call: TRBD2 (6 bases). CDR3 length equals 16 residues. Germline V gene data show CDR1 as SGHVS and CDR2 as FQNEAQ. V lost 1 base to trimming and J lost 7 bases, with 17 bases between them. The full variable domain, in which reference TRBV7-8 and TRBJ2-1 provide the parts outside the CDR3, is GAGVSQSPRYKVAKRGQDVALRCDPISGHVSLFWYQQALGQGPEFLTYFQNEAQLDKSGLPSDRFFAERPEGSVSTLKIQRTQQEDSAVYLCASSLVTSTVKNEQFFGPGTRLTVL.

CDR3 sequence: CASTRGGHNEQFF. The CDR3 DNA reads TGTGCCAGCACCCGAGGAGGGCACAATGAGCAGTTCTTC. The chain recombines TRBV7-9 with TRBJ2-1, with D perhaps matching TRBD2 (6 bases). Germline V gene sequence: CDR1 SEHNR, CDR2 FQNEAQ (reference sequence). The CDR3 extends over 13 amino acids. The V and J ends lost 7 bases and 5 bases respectively, with 12 bases between them.

The chain employs TRBV5-1 and TRBJ2-7; TRBD2 aligns across 8 bases. The CDR3 sequence is 15 residues long. Germline assignment: CDR1 SGHRS and CDR2 YFSETQ. With V trimmed by 1 base and J by 2 bases, 5 bases remained unmatched. DNA for the CDR3: TGCGCCAGCAGCTTGACTAGCGGTCCAGCCTACGAGCAGTACTTC. This encodes CASSLTSGPAYEQYF.

This clone was recorded once. The chain joins TRBV6-5 to TRBJ2-2; tentatively, D is TRBD1 (7 bases). This CDR3 is built from 15 residues. Looked up from germline, CDR1 is MNHEY and CDR2 is SVGAGI. The V and J ends lost 7 bases and 5 bases respectively, with 17 bases between them. Written as DNA, the CDR3 is TGTGCCAGCACCTCCCAGGGGGGAAGGACCGGGGAGCTGTTTTTT. It translates to CASTSQGGRTGELFF.

The chain uses TRBV5-1 and TRBJ2-1; 9 nucleotides agree with TRBD2. The CDR3 has 16 residues. Germline-derived CDR1 and CDR2 are SGHRS and YFSETQ. The V and J ends lost 1 base and 2 bases, in that order; junction bases with no gene match: 4. The CDR3 nucleotides are TGCGCCAGCAGCTTGCTAGCGGGGCTTACCTACAATGAGCAGTTCTTC. Translating gives CASSLLAGLTYNEQFF.

Only one count was recorded for this clone. J is TRBJ2-5 and V is TRBV5-1; the D gene is possibly TRBD1 (6 bases). V was trimmed by 2 bases and J by 5 bases, leaving 13 bases between them. The CDR3 totals 14 residues. Per germline, CDR1 SGHRS and CDR2 YFSETQ. The DNA of the CDR3 is TGCGCCAGCAGCTTCCAGGGGTCGGGTGAGACCCAGTACTTC. It yields the protein CASSFQGSGETQYF.

CDR3 residues: CASSQPDSSPLHF. CDR3 bases: TGTGCCAGCAGCCAGCCAGACTCTTCACCCCTCCACTTT. The genes are TRBV16 and TRBJ1-6, with D unresolved. Germline lookup yields CDR1 KGHSY and CDR2 FQNENV. The CDR3 is made up of 13 amino acids. Trimming removed 3 bases at V and 9 bases at J, with 9 bases between.

This chain joins TRBV5-1 and TRBJ2-7; 9 nucleotides match TRBD2. V shed 0 bases, J shed 7 bases, and the junction held 8 bases outside the gene matches. Germline CDR1 reads SGHRS; CDR2 reads YFSETQ. CDR3 length equals 15 residues. The CDR3 region is CASSLDGRGRGEQYF. In DNA form, the CDR3 reads TGCGCCAGCAGCTTGGATGGTCGCGGGAGGGGGGAGCAGTACTTC.

The chain joins TRBV2 to TRBJ2-2; TRBD1 might be the D (5 bases). The CDR3 totals 13 residues. V lost 7 bases and J lost 7, with 13 bases in between. CDR1 is SNHLY and CDR2 is FYNNEI in the germline V gene. The DNA for the CDR3 is TGTGCCAGCACCCGGTCAGGGTTCGGGGAGCTGTTTTTT. As protein: CASTRSGFGELFF.

As DNA, the CDR3 is TGTGCCAGCAGTGAAGAGTCTGACTTTAATGAAAAACTGTTTTTT. Its translation: CASSEESDFNEKLFF. This chain links TRBV2 with TRBJ1-4; no firm D call. The CDR3 runs to 15 residues. From germline, CDR1 is SNHLY and CDR2 FYNNEI. V was trimmed by 1 base and J by 4 bases, leaving 10 bases between them.